A single sample is the source of the 16 T cell receptor beta chains below, sequenced in a study of STAT5B mutations in CD4+ large granular lymphocyte leukemia. The repertoire was sequenced with immunoSEQ multiplex PCR; TCRdb's copy has only in-frame clones and lacks some. The sample yields about 30,000 clones, about 77% seen once. Sequencing input: CD4+ T cells from blood buffy coats. The receptors were gathered from a human donor in good health.

The CDR3 reads CASNDISNQPQHF. In DNA, the CDR3 is TGTGCCAGCAACGATATTAGCAATCAGCCCCAGCATTTT. V gene TRBV19 combines with J gene TRBJ1-5; no clear D gene. Between the trimmed V and J ends, which lost 9 bases and 0 bases, there was a span of 9 bases. Germline assignment: CDR1 LNHDA and CDR2 SQIVND (reference sequence). This CDR3 region has 13 residues.

This sequence joins TRBV11-2 and TRBJ2-7; a possible D gene is TRBD1 (5 bases). V gave up 5 bases and J gave up 5 bases, with 13 bases separating them. The CDR3 spans 13 residues. Germline assignment: CDR1 SGHAT and CDR2 FQNNGV. CDR3 coding DNA: TGTGCCAGCAGCCTTCACCTAGGGGACGAGCAGTACTTC. It codes for CASSLHLGDEQYF.

DNA for the CDR3: TGTGCCAGAAGCCGGGGGGGGGAGACCCAGTACTTC. The encoded protein is CARSRGGETQYF. The chain carries TRBV5-3 and TRBJ2-5; TRBD2 agrees at 8 bases. TRBV5-3 is an ORF, and what it does is uncertain. This CDR3 contains 12 residues. V shed 4 bases and J 5 bases; nucleotides not matched to a gene: 1.

The gene calls are TRBV4-2 and TRBJ2-1, with 13 bases identical to TRBD2. Germline V gene lookup returns CDR1 LGHNA and CDR2 YNFKEQ. This CDR3 spans 19 amino acids. J lost 4 bases, V lost 3 bases, and 12 bases had no gene match. CDR3 nucleotides: TGTGCCAGCAGCCATCAACTTGGACTAGCGGGAGTCGGTTACAATGAGCAGTTCTTC. Its protein is CASSHQLGLAGVGYNEQFF.

The rearrangement uses TRBV7-6 and TRBJ2-5; D unresolved. The CDR3 runs to 13 residues. In germline, CDR1 is SGHVS, CDR2 FNYEAQ. V lost 5 bases to trimming and J lost 5 bases, with 12 bases between them. The CDR3 sequence: CASSTILGETQYF. DNA of the CDR3: TGTGCCAGCAGCACGATCCTGGGGGAGACCCAGTACTTC. Together with reference TRBV7-6 and TRBJ2-5, the CDR3 gives the full variable domain: GAGVSQSPRYKVTKRGQDVALRCDPISGHVSLYWYRQALGQGPEFLTYFNYEAQQDKSGLPNDRFSAERPEGSISTLTIQRTEQRDSAMYRCASSTILGETQYFGPGTRLLVL.

This clone has more than one count but fewer than ten. The chain combines TRBV9 with TRBJ2-1; D might be TRBD1 or TRBD2, each matching 6 bases. From germline, CDR1 is SGDLS and CDR2 YYNGEE. V lost 0 bases and J 6 bases, leaving 13 bases between the germline ends. The CDR3 contains 15 residues. CDR3 nucleotide sequence: TGTGCCAGCAGCGTAGTGAGCGGAGGGGGCAATGAGCAGTTCTTC. Protein: CASSVVSGGGNEQFF.

Notes on this clone: Distinct nucleotide sequences in the sample also encode this CDR3. V gene TRBV7-2 combines with J gene TRBJ1-3; D call uncertain. The germline CDR1 and CDR2 sequences are SGHTA and FQGNSA. Trimming took off 1 base at V and 3 bases at J, with 7 bases between the two ends. The CDR3 covers 14 residues. The CDR3 coding sequence is TGTGCCAGCAGCTTAGGTGGACTTGGAAACACCATATATTTT. Translation gives CASSLGGLGNTIYF.

J is TRBJ2-7 and V is TRBV25-1; 7 bases are a match to TRBD1. CDR1 MGHDK and CDR2 SYGVNS come from the germline V gene. J gave up 0 bases and V 6 bases, and 8 bases lay outside the gene matches. The CDR3 length is 15 residues. The chain's CDR3 is CASSMTGFSSYEQYF. The CDR3 bases are TGTGCCAGCAGCATGACAGGGTTCAGCTCCTACGAGCAGTACTTC.

Points on this clone: This CDR3 is also generated by other DNA sequences in the sample. The chain recombines TRBV20-1 with TRBJ1-2; no clear D gene. Germline lookup yields CDR1 DFQATT and CDR2 SNEGSKA (reference sequence). The V and J ends lost 3 bases and 4 bases respectively, with 6 bases between them. The CDR3 totals 11 residues. The CDR3 loop is CSASSAYGYTF. The DNA for the CDR3 is TGCAGTGCTAGTTCCGCCTATGGCTACACCTTC.

V is TRBV19 and J is TRBJ1-1, with 9 positions matching TRBD1. Germline V lookup: CDR1 LNHDA, CDR2 SQIVND (reference sequence). After removal of 6 bases from V and 1 base from J, the junction contained 3 bases not matched to a gene. The CDR3 is made up of 14 amino acids. Written as DNA, the CDR3 is TGTGCCAGTAGGGACAGGGGCGAGAACACTGAAGCTTTCTTT. It is translated as CASRDRGENTEAFF.

V gene TRBV30 combines with J gene TRBJ1-2; a weak D match, TRBD1 (6 bases). V was pared by 5 bases and J by 5 bases, with 9 bases between. The CDR3 is made up of 11 amino acids. Per the germline V gene, CDR1 is GTSNPN and CDR2 is SVGIG (reference sequence). The CDR3 here is CAWETGYGYTF. The CDR3 bases are TGTGCCTGGGAGACAGGTTATGGCTACACCTTC.

The CDR3 spells CASRTGLRGTDTQYF. As DNA, the CDR3 is TGTGCCAGCAGAACCGGACTACGAGGCACAGATACGCAGTATTTT. This chain joins TRBV5-6 and TRBJ2-3, with a tentative D call TRBD2 (6 bases). Trimming pared 5 bases from V and 1 base from J, leaving 14 bases between. The CDR3 is made up of 15 amino acids. The V gene's germline CDR1 is SGHDT and CDR2 YYEEEE.

V usage is TRBV9 and J usage is TRBJ1-1; D remains unclear. Per the germline V gene, CDR1 is SGDLS and CDR2 is YYNGEE. With 4 bases removed from V and 0 bases from J, the gap between germline ends came to 7 bases. CDR3 size: 13 residues. The chain's CDR3 is CASSSNMNTEAFF. CDR3 coding DNA: TGTGCCAGCAGCTCAAACATGAACACTGAAGCTTTCTTT.

This clone was found a few times. The CDR3 bases are TGTGCCAGTAGCCTTCAGGACAGGGGCACTGAAGCTTTCTTT. The encoded protein is CASSLQDRGTEAFF. This chain connects TRBV19 to TRBJ1-1; 9 bases line up with TRBD1. CDR1 is LNHDA and CDR2 is SQIVND in the germline V gene (reference sequence). This CDR3 has 14 amino acids. Losses at the gene ends were 6 bases for V and 4 bases for J; bases not matched to a gene: 6.

This clone showed up just a few times. The V gene is TRBV20-1, the J gene TRBJ1-1, with D perhaps TRBD1 (5 bases). Germline V lookup: CDR1 DFQATT, CDR2 SNEGSKA (reference sequence). The CDR3 loop spans 11 amino acids. The germline V and J ends were trimmed by 1 base and 12 bases, with 12 bases remaining between them. The CDR3 DNA follows: TGCAGTGCTAGAGGGCGGGGGGGAACTTTCTTT. Protein product: CSARGRGGTFF.

The chain employs TRBV7-2 and TRBJ2-5; tentatively, D is TRBD2 (6 bases). CDR3 length equals 15 residues. The germline V and J ends were trimmed by 5 bases and 5 bases, with 18 bases remaining between them. Germline lookup yields CDR1 SGHTA and CDR2 FQGNSA. CDR3 sequence: CASSPTGTPSETQYF. CDR3 nucleotide sequence: TGTGCCAGCAGCCCAACCGGGACTCCGTCGGAGACCCAGTACTTC.